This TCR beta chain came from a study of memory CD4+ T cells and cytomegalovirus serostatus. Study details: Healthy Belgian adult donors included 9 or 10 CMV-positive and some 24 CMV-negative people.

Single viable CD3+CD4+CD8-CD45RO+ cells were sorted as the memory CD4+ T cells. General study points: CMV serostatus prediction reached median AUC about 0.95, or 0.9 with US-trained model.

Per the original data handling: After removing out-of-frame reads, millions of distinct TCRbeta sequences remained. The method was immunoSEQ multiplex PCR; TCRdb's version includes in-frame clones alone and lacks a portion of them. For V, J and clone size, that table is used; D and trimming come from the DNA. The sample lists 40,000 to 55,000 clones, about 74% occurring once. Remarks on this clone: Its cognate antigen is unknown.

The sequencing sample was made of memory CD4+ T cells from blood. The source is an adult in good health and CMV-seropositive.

CDR3: CASSRGTAMETQYF. In DNA form, the CDR3 reads TGTGCCAGCAGCCGCGGGACTGCCATGGAGACCCAGTACTTC. The chain couples TRBV5-4 to TRBJ2-5, with TRBD2 as a possible D gene (6 bases). The CDR3 runs 14 residues. The V end lost 4 bases, the J end lost 5 bases, and 15 bases lay between the germline ends. Germline V lookup: CDR1 SGHNT, CDR2 YYREEE (reference sequence).